These T cell receptor beta chains were read from a single sample in a study of early T cells in non-severe SARS-CoV-2 infection. TCRdb re-called the 5' RACE reads with MiXCR, one entry per CDR3 protein. The sample contains roughly 100,000 distinct CDR3 sequences, 13% of which appear only once. The sequenced sample consisted of whole blood. The receptors shown here come from an adult who was a healthcare worker with PCR-confirmed SARS-CoV-2 infection or an uninfected control (not recorded which). CDR3s include the opening cysteine and the closing phenylalanine or tryptophan. Each record gives: CDR3 DNA, CDR3 protein, J gene, D gene, V gene, CDR3 length, clone size. A D gene is named only where the DNA matches it firmly. Size is omitted from some rows. Given values are once, few, many or a class for expanded clones.

CDR3nt: TGTGCCAGCAGTTTAGAAGGGGCCAACTATGGCTACACCTTC
CDR3aa: CASSLEGANYGYTF
j_gene: TRBJ1-2
d_gene: -
v_gene: TRBV12-3/TRBV12-4
len: 14
abundance: few

CDR3nt: TGTGCCAGCAGCTTAGCGCGGGAGGGGTTGAACACTGAAGCTTTCTTT
CDR3aa: CASSLAREGLNTEAFF
j_gene: TRBJ1-1
d_gene: -
v_gene: TRBV7-8
len: 16
abundance: medium-sized

CDR3nt: TGTGCCAGCAGTATCCGGACTAGCGGGGGGGCCGGGCGTGACATTCAGTACTTC
CDR3aa: CASSIRTSGGAGRDIQYF
j_gene: TRBJ2-4
d_gene: TRBD2
v_gene: TRBV6-1
len: 18
abundance: few

CDR3nt: TGCAGTGCTAGAGCTTTGGGGACCCCCTACGAGCAGTACTTC
CDR3aa: CSARALGTPYEQYF
j_gene: TRBJ2-7
d_gene: -
v_gene: TRBV20-1
len: 14
abundance: -

CDR3nt: TGTGCCACCAGTGATCCACCAGGACAGGGTCGTAAGTCTGGGGCCAACGTCCTGACTTTC
CDR3aa: CATSDPPGQGRKSGANVLTF
j_gene: TRBJ2-6
d_gene: TRBD1
v_gene: TRBV24-1
len: 20
abundance: few

CDR3nt: TGCAGTGCTAGAGAAGGCACTCGTAGCAATCAGCCCCAGCATTTT
CDR3aa: CSAREGTRSNQPQHF
j_gene: TRBJ1-5
d_gene: -
v_gene: TRBV20-1
len: 15
abundance: many

CDR3nt: TGTGCCAGCCTTGCGGACGGACACTATGGCTACACCTTC
CDR3aa: CASLADGHYGYTF
j_gene: TRBJ1-2
d_gene: -
v_gene: TRBV6-2/TRBV6-3
len: 13
abundance: many

CDR3nt: TGCGCCAGCAGCCAAGAACCGGGGTCAGAGACCCAGTACTTC
CDR3aa: CASSQEPGSETQYF
j_gene: TRBJ2-5
d_gene: -
v_gene: TRBV4-1
len: 14
abundance: -

CDR3nt: TGTGCCAGCAGCTTAGGGGCTGGTCAGCCCCAGCATTTT
CDR3aa: CASSLGAGQPQHF
j_gene: TRBJ1-5
d_gene: -
v_gene: TRBV11-1
len: 13
abundance: -

CDR3nt: TGTGCCAGCAGCTCCGGGCCCTTACTCTACAATGAGCAGTTCTTC
CDR3aa: CASSSGPLLYNEQFF
j_gene: TRBJ2-1
d_gene: -
v_gene: TRBV5-5
len: 15
abundance: few

CDR3nt: TGTGCCAGCAGACGGACTAGCGGGGGGCAACAAGAGACCCAGTACTTC
CDR3aa: CASRRTSGGQQETQYF
j_gene: TRBJ2-5
d_gene: TRBD2
v_gene: TRBV11-2
len: 16
abundance: few

CDR3nt: TGTGCCAGCAGCTCGCATACTACAGGGATCACCGGGGAGCTGTTTTTT
CDR3aa: CASSSHTTGITGELFF
j_gene: TRBJ2-2
d_gene: -
v_gene: TRBV7-9
len: 16
abundance: few

CDR3nt: TGCAGCGTGGCTAGGCCTTCCCTTGGCTACACCTTC
CDR3aa: CSVARPSLGYTF
j_gene: TRBJ1-2
d_gene: -
v_gene: TRBV29-1
len: 12
abundance: many

CDR3nt: TGTGCCAGCAGCTTAGTAGACAGAGAAGGCGAGCAGTACTTC
CDR3aa: CASSLVDREGEQYF
j_gene: TRBJ2-7
d_gene: -
v_gene: TRBV11-2
len: 14
abundance: once

CDR3nt: TGTGCCAGCTCACCTGATGCAGTCGGGGCCAACGTCCTGACTTTC
CDR3aa: CASSPDAVGANVLTF
j_gene: TRBJ2-6
d_gene: -
v_gene: TRBV18
len: 15
abundance: many

CDR3nt: TGTGCCAGCAGCCAGGATCTCCCCTATGGCTACACCTTC
CDR3aa: CASSQDLPYGYTF
j_gene: TRBJ1-2
d_gene: -
v_gene: TRBV14
len: 13
abundance: many

CDR3nt: TGTGCCAGCAGTTCCCTTGACTTCTACGAGCAGTACTTC
CDR3aa: CASSSLDFYEQYF
j_gene: TRBJ2-7
d_gene: -
v_gene: TRBV27
len: 13
abundance: -

CDR3nt: TGCAGCGTTACCTTAGTCAAGGAGACCCAGTACTTC
CDR3aa: CSVTLVKETQYF
j_gene: TRBJ2-5
d_gene: -
v_gene: TRBV29-1
len: 12
abundance: many

CDR3nt: TGTGCCAGCAGCTTAATGTCCGGGACCGAGCAGTACTTC
CDR3aa: CASSLMSGTEQYF
j_gene: TRBJ2-7
d_gene: -
v_gene: TRBV7-8
len: 13
abundance: many

CDR3nt: TGTGCCATCAGCCCCCAGGGAGCGGGGGGGAACACCGGGGAGCTGTTTTTT
CDR3aa: CAISPQGAGGNTGELFF
j_gene: TRBJ2-2
d_gene: TRBD2
v_gene: TRBV10-3
len: 17
abundance: few

CDR3nt: TGTGCCAGCAGCTCTCCGTTGTCGACTAGCCCCGGGGGAGGCAATGAGCAGTTCTTC
CDR3aa: CASSSPLSTSPGGGNEQFF
j_gene: TRBJ2-1
d_gene: TRBD2
v_gene: TRBV11-2
len: 19
abundance: many

CDR3nt: TGTGCCAGCAGTTCGGGACGGGCGAACACTGAAGCTTTCTTT
CDR3aa: CASSSGRANTEAFF
j_gene: TRBJ1-1
d_gene: -
v_gene: TRBV12-3/TRBV12-4
len: 14
abundance: many

CDR3nt: TGCGCCAGCAGCTTGGTAACGGATTATAATTCACCCCTCCACTTT
CDR3aa: CASSLVTDYNSPLHF
j_gene: TRBJ1-6
d_gene: -
v_gene: TRBV5-1
len: 15
abundance: few

CDR3nt: TGTGCCAGCAGTGAAGCAGGCCCCTACGAGCAGTACTTC
CDR3aa: CASSEAGPYEQYF
j_gene: TRBJ2-7
d_gene: -
v_gene: TRBV6-1
len: 13
abundance: many

CDR3nt: TGTGCCAGCAGCCCCTATCCCAACTCTGGGGCCAACGTCCTGACTTTC
CDR3aa: CASSPYPNSGANVLTF
j_gene: TRBJ2-6
d_gene: -
v_gene: TRBV7-6
len: 16
abundance: few

CDR3nt: TGCAGTGCTAGAGATTCAGGCGGGGGAGTAGAGACCCAGTACTTC
CDR3aa: CSARDSGGGVETQYF
j_gene: TRBJ2-5
d_gene: TRBD2
v_gene: TRBV20-1
len: 15
abundance: few

CDR3nt: TGCGCCAGCAGTCGGACAGTAGCATCTGAAGCTTTCTTT
CDR3aa: CASSRTVASEAFF
j_gene: TRBJ1-1
d_gene: -
v_gene: TRBV4-1
len: 13
abundance: many

CDR3nt: TGCAGTGGGACCCGACGGGGGGTAGGTTCCTACAATGAGCAGTTCTTC
CDR3aa: CSGTRRGVGSYNEQFF
j_gene: TRBJ2-1
d_gene: TRBD2
v_gene: TRBV20-1
len: 16
abundance: -

CDR3nt: TGTGCCAGCAGCTTAAGAGAACTCACAGATACGCAGTATTTT
CDR3aa: CASSLRELTDTQYF
j_gene: TRBJ2-3
d_gene: -
v_gene: TRBV11-2
len: 14
abundance: few

CDR3nt: TGTGCCAGCAGTTCCCCGCCGGGAGGGTCTGGGGCCAACGTCCTGACTTTC
CDR3aa: CASSSPPGGSGANVLTF
j_gene: TRBJ2-6
d_gene: TRBD2
v_gene: TRBV27
len: 17
abundance: -

CDR3nt: TGCAGCGCTGACAGGGAGGGTTTGGGCTACACCTTC
CDR3aa: CSADREGLGYTF
j_gene: TRBJ1-2
d_gene: TRBD1
v_gene: TRBV29-1
len: 12
abundance: many

CDR3nt: TGTGCCAGCAGTTCCTACCCCGACGAGCAGTACTTC
CDR3aa: CASSSYPDEQYF
j_gene: TRBJ2-7
d_gene: -
v_gene: TRBV28
len: 12
abundance: few

CDR3nt: TGCGCCAGCAGCTTGGTGGGCAGATCCAATGAGCAGTTCTTC
CDR3aa: CASSLVGRSNEQFF
j_gene: TRBJ2-1
d_gene: -
v_gene: TRBV5-1
len: 14
abundance: many

CDR3nt: TGTGCCAGCCAACCCGATGGGGGCCGAACTGAAGCTTTCTTT
CDR3aa: CASQPDGGRTEAFF
j_gene: TRBJ1-1
d_gene: -
v_gene: TRBV6-2/TRBV6-3
len: 14
abundance: many

CDR3nt: TGTGCCAGCAGTCCCCCCAGGGCGGGACAGATGAACACTGAAGCTTTCTTT
CDR3aa: CASSPPRAGQMNTEAFF
j_gene: TRBJ1-1
d_gene: TRBD1
v_gene: TRBV28
len: 17
abundance: many

CDR3nt: TGTGCCAGCAGCCCCAATCCAACGGGGATAACCTACGAGCAGTACTTC
CDR3aa: CASSPNPTGITYEQYF
j_gene: TRBJ2-7
d_gene: -
v_gene: TRBV7-2
len: 16
abundance: -

CDR3nt: TGTGCCAGCAGCTTCGGCGGGCACTCTGAAAACACCATATATTTT
CDR3aa: CASSFGGHSENTIYF
j_gene: TRBJ1-3
d_gene: -
v_gene: TRBV11-2
len: 15
abundance: -

CDR3nt: TGTGCCAGCAGCTTAGAGGGTTTTAAGCCCCAGCATTTT
CDR3aa: CASSLEGFKPQHF
j_gene: TRBJ1-5
d_gene: -
v_gene: TRBV7-2
len: 13
abundance: many

CDR3nt: TGCAGTGCTTGGTCCTCTCCGGACAGGGCCTCCTTC
CDR3aa: CSAWSSPDRASF
j_gene: TRBJ2-7
d_gene: TRBD1
v_gene: TRBV20-1
len: 12
abundance: many

CDR3nt: TGTGCCAGCAGCTTTGGGAAAGCAACAAATGAAAAACTGTTTTTT
CDR3aa: CASSFGKATNEKLFF
j_gene: TRBJ1-4
d_gene: -
v_gene: TRBV11-2
len: 15
abundance: few

CDR3nt: TGTGCCATCAGTGACAGGGGTCTAGACACTGAAGCTTTCTTT
CDR3aa: CAISDRGLDTEAFF
j_gene: TRBJ1-1
d_gene: -
v_gene: TRBV10-3
len: 14
abundance: -

CDR3nt: TGTGCCAGCAGTCCCGGCGGGAGCTCCTACAATGAGCAGTTCTTC
CDR3aa: CASSPGGSSYNEQFF
j_gene: TRBJ2-1
d_gene: TRBD2
v_gene: TRBV7-3
len: 15
abundance: many

CDR3nt: TGTGCCAGCAGCTTGTGGCGGGACAGGGGATTTGGAGGCTACACCTTC
CDR3aa: CASSLWRDRGFGGYTF
j_gene: TRBJ1-2
d_gene: TRBD1
v_gene: TRBV5-4
len: 16
abundance: few

CDR3nt: TGTGCCAGCAGTGTGGGAGAAGGGAACTATGGCTACACCTTC
CDR3aa: CASSVGEGNYGYTF
j_gene: TRBJ1-2
d_gene: -
v_gene: TRBV2
len: 14
abundance: many

CDR3nt: TGCAGCGCCGGGAGGAGGGATGAGGGCTACACCTTC
CDR3aa: CSAGRRDEGYTF
j_gene: TRBJ1-2
d_gene: -
v_gene: TRBV29-1
len: 12
abundance: many